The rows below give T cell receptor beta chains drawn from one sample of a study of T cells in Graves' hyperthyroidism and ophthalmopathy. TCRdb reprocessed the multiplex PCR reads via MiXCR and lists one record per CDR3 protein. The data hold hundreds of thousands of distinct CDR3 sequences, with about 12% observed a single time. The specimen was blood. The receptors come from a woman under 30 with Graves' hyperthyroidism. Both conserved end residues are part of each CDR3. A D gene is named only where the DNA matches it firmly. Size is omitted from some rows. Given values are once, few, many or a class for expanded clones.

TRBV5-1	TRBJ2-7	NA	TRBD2	CASSLGGGENYEQYF	TGCGCCAGCAGCTTGGGTGGGGGGGAGAACTACGAGCAGTACTTC
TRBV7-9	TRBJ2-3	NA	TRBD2	CASSQRGAYTDTQYF	TGTGCCAGCAGCCAGCGGGGGGCTTACACAGATACGCAGTATTTT
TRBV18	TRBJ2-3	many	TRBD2	CASSPRAGVTDTQYF	TGTGCCAGCTCACCACGAGCGGGGGTCACAGATACGCAGTATTTT
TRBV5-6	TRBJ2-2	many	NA	CASSVAAGELFF	TGTGCCAGCAGTGTGGCGGCCGGGGAGCTGTTTTTT
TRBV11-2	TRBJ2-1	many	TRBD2	CASSLDGGRAYNEQFF	TGTGCCAGCAGCTTAGACGGCGGGAGGGCCTACAATGAGCAGTTCTTC
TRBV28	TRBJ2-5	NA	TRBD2	CASSLSRAASGYPQETQYF	TGTGCCAGCAGTTTGTCCAGGGCGGCTAGCGGGTATCCCCAAGAGACCCAGTACTTC
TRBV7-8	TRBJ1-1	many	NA	CASSLGGLATEAFF	TGTGCCAGCAGCTTGGGGGGGCTGGCCACTGAAGCTTTCTTT
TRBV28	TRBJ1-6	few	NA	CASSLSTGWRNSPLHF	TGTGCCAGCAGTTTATCGACAGGATGGAGGAATTCACCCCTCCACTTT
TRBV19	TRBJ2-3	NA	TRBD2	CASSTSGSPDTQYF	TGTGCCAGTAGTACTAGCGGGAGCCCAGATACGCAGTATTTT
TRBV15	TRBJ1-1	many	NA	CATSRGSGRAFF	TGTGCCACCAGCAGAGGAAGTGGTCGAGCTTTCTTT
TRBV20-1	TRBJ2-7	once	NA	CSARGERGSEQYF	TGCAGTGCTAGAGGGGAAAGGGGGAGCGAGCAGTACTTC
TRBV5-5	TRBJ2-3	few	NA	CASSLGVGSADTQYF	TGTGCCAGCAGCTTGGGAGTTGGTTCGGCAGATACGCAGTATTTT
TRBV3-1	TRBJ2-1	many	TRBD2	CASSQDFSELAGGNNEQFF	TGTGCCAGCAGCCAAGATTTCTCCGAGCTAGCGGGGGGAAACAATGAGCAGTTCTTC
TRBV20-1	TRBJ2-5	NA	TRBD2	CSARSGTSGGLQETQYF	TGCAGTGCTAGATCCGGGACTAGCGGAGGCCTCCAAGAGACCCAGTACTTC
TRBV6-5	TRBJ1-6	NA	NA	CASSYGPSSSPLHF	TGTGCCAGCAGTTACGGACCGTCGAGTTCACCCCTCCACTTT
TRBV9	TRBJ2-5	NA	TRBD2	CASSVGRWGSGTPETQYF	TGTGCCAGCAGCGTAGGAAGGTGGGGTAGCGGGACCCCAGAGACCCAGTACTTC
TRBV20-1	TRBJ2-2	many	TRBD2	CSARNLGGAGELFF	TGCAGTGCTAGGAATTTGGGGGGGGCCGGGGAGCTGTTTTTT
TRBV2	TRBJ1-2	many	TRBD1	CASRQDLTGEVYGYTF	TGTGCCAGCAGGCAAGATTTGACAGGGGAGGTCTATGGCTACACCTTC
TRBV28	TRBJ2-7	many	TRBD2	CAGSGSSYEQYF	TGTGCCGGAAGCGGGAGCAGCTACGAGCAGTACTTC
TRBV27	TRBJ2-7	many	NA	CASSSSGFGEQYF	TGTGCCAGCAGCTCATCTGGGTTTGGGGAGCAGTACTTC
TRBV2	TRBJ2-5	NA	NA	CASLYGFRETQYF	TGTGCCAGTCTTTACGGGTTTCGAGAGACCCAGTACTTC
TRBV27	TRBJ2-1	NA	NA	CASSLDGTGYNEQFF	TGTGCCAGCAGTTTGGACGGGACGGGCTACAATGAGCAGTTCTTC
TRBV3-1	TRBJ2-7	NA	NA	CASSQWGRTEVYEQYF	TGTGCCAGCAGCCAATGGGGACGGACGGAAGTTTACGAGCAGTACTTC
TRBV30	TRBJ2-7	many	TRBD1	CAWSGGLQGVEQYF	TGTGCCTGGAGTGGAGGCCTACAGGGGGTCGAGCAGTACTTC
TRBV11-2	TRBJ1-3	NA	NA	CASSPGAADGNTIYF	TGTGCCAGCAGCCCCGGCGCGGCGGACGGAAACACCATATATTTT
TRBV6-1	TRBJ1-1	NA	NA	CASISGQSWNTEAFF	TGTGCCAGCATCTCCGGACAATCTTGGAACACTGAAGCTTTCTTT
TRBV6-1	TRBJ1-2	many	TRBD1	CATSTGVYGYTF	TGTGCCACTTCAACAGGGGTCTATGGCTACACCTTC
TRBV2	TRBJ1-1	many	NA	CASSEWIGRNTEAFF	TGTGCCAGCAGTGAATGGATAGGGAGAAACACTGAAGCTTTCTTT
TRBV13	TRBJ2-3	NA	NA	CASHTDTQYF	TGTGCCAGCCACACAGATACGCAGTATTTT
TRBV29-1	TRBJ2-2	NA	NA	CSVGVNTGELFF	TGCAGCGTTGGAGTGAACACCGGGGAGCTGTTTTTT
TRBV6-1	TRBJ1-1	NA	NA	CATKGVYTEAFF	TGTGCCACCAAGGGGGTGTACACTGAAGCTTTCTTT
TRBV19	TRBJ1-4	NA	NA	CATSDRSGEKLFF	TGTGCCACCTCTGACAGGAGTGGCGAAAAACTGTTTTTT
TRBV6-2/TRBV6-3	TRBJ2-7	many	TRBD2	CASSPNQSGRPLSYEQYF	TGTGCCAGCAGTCCTAACCAAAGCGGGAGGCCCCTCTCCTACGAGCAGTACTTC
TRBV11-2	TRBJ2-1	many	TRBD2	CASSSTMTSAKFNEQFF	TGTGCCAGCAGCTCAACCATGACTAGCGCGAAATTCAATGAGCAGTTCTTC
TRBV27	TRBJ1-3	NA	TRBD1	CASRAGTGTGNTIYF	TGTGCCAGCAGGGCGGGGACAGGGACTGGAAACACCATATATTTT
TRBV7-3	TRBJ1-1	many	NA	CASSWNTETEAFF	TGTGCCAGCAGCTGGAACACCGAAACTGAAGCTTTCTTT
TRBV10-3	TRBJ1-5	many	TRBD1	CAISESGGAGQPQHF	TGTGCCATCAGTGAGTCAGGGGGCGCGGGTCAGCCCCAGCATTTT
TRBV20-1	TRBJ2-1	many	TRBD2	CSATGLAGFNEQFF	TGCAGTGCTACAGGACTAGCGGGATTCAATGAGCAGTTCTTC
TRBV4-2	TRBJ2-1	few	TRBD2	CASSQEGRTSGLSSYNEQFF	TGTGCCAGCAGCCAAGAAGGAAGGACTAGCGGGTTAAGCTCCTACAATGAGCAGTTCTTC
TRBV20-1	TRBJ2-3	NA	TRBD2	CSARGLAGDVDTQYF	TGCAGTGCTAGAGGGCTAGCGGGAGATGTAGATACGCAGTATTTT
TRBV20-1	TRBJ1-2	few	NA	CSARDPGGQSYGYTF	TGCAGTGCTAGAGATCCTGGCGGACAGAGCTATGGCTACACCTTC
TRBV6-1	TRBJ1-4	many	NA	CASSGDPNEKLFF	TGTGCCAGCAGTGGGGACCCTAATGAAAAACTGTTTTTT
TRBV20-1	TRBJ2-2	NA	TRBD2	CSATGTSGEIYGELFF	TGCAGTGCAACCGGGACTAGCGGGGAGATTTACGGGGAGCTGTTTTTT
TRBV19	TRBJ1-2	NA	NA	CASSRGGASYGYTF	TGTGCCAGTAGCCGGGGAGGGGCTAGCTATGGCTACACCTTC
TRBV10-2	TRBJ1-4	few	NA	CASSESQGSIEKLFF	TGCGCCAGCAGTGAGTCACAGGGATCAATCGAAAAACTGTTTTTT
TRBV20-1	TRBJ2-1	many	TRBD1	CSASPRQGATSEQFF	TGCAGTGCTAGTCCACGACAGGGGGCAACGAGTGAGCAGTTCTTC
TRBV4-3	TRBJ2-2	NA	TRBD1	CASSQDRGFGELFF	TGCGCCAGCAGCCAGGACAGGGGGTTCGGGGAGCTGTTTTTT
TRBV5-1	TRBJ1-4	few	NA	CASRGSTNEKLFF	TGCGCCAGCAGAGGATCAACTAATGAAAAACTGTTTTTT
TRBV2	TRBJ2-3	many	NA	CASSEAPFSTDTQYF	TGTGCCAGCAGTGAAGCGCCTTTCTCCACAGATACGCAGTATTTT
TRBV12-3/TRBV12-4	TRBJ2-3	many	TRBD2	CASSRRSGGGADTQYF	TGTGCCAGCAGTCGCAGGTCGGGGGGAGGGGCAGATACGCAGTATTTT
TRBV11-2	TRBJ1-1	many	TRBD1	CASSSNRGTEAFF	TGTGCCAGCAGCTCGAACAGGGGCACTGAAGCTTTCTTT
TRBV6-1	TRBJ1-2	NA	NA	CASSEELWLGYGYTF	TGTGCCAGCAGTGAGGAGCTCTGGTTGGGCTATGGCTACACCTTC
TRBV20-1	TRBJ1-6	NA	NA	CSAWAGGSYNSPLHF	TGCAGTGCTTGGGCGGGGGGCTCCTATAATTCACCCCTCCACTTT
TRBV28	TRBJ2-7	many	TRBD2	CASTRTLTSGPYEQYF	TGTGCCAGCACCCGAACCCTGACTAGCGGACCCTACGAGCAGTACTTC